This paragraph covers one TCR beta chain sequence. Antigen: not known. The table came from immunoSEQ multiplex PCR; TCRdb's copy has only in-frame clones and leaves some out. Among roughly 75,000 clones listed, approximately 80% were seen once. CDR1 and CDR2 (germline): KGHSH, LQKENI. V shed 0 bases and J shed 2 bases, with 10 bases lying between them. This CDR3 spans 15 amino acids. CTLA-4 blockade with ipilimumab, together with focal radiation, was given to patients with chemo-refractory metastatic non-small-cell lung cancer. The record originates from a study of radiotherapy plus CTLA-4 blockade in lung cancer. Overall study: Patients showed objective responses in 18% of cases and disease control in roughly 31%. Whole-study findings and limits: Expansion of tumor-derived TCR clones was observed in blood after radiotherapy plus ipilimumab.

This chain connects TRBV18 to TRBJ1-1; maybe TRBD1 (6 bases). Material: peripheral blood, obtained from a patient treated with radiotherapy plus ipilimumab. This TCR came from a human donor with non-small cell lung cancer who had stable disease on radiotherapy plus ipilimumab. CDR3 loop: CASSPPGAGNTEAFF. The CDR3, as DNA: TGTGCCAGCTCACCACCGGGGGCGGGAAACACTGAAGCTTTCTTT.